Each of the 24 T cell receptor beta chains below was sequenced from the same sample in a study of blood T cell repertoires in COVID-19. Profiling relied on immunoSEQ multiplex PCR, and the TCRdb table lists in-frame clones only, not all of them. The table lists 400,000 to 450,000 clones, around 91% of them singletons, with 1.5% to 1.8% in the top ten. Input material: peripheral blood. The source of these receptors is a woman in her thirties or forties with COVID-19, enrolled during active disease.

The chain recombines TRBV29-1 with TRBJ2-1; D unclear. The ends were cut back, 2 bases at V and 4 bases at J, with 18 bases in the middle. CDR1 is SQVTM, CDR2 ANQGSEA, per germline. The CDR3 has 16 amino acids. The CDR3 spells CSVEFPIGPAYNEQFF. CDR3 DNA sequence: TGCAGCGTTGAATTTCCTATTGGGCCAGCTTACAATGAGCAGTTCTTC.

V and J are TRBV30 and TRBJ1-4; D unclear. Germline V CDR1 and CDR2: GTSNPN, SVGIG (reference sequence). The CDR3 length is 13 residues. V lost 6 bases and J lost 8, with 16 bases in between. The chain's CDR3 is CACKGAPGEKLFF. In nucleotides, the CDR3 is TGTGCCTGCAAGGGAGCCCCGGGGGAAAAACTGTTTTTT.

The V call is TRBV19, the J call TRBJ2-1; a possible D gene is TRBD2 (8 bases). The V gene's germline CDR1 is LNHDA and CDR2 SQIVND (reference sequence). V lost 5 bases and J 0 bases, leaving 14 bases between the germline ends. The CDR3 has 16 amino acids. This chain's CDR3 is CASSAQGTSSYNEQFF. In nucleotides, the CDR3 is TGTGCCAGTAGTGCACAGGGGACTAGCTCCTACAATGAGCAGTTCTTC.

The chain employs TRBV18 and TRBJ1-5; 7 bases agree with TRBD1. The CDR3 has 17 residues. V gave up 4 bases and J gave up 0 bases; unmatched junction bases: 9. The V gene's germline CDR1 is KGHSH and CDR2 LQKENI. This chain's CDR3 is CASSRRQGDLSNQPQHF. Written as DNA, the CDR3 is TGTGCCAGCTCACGAAGACAGGGAGATCTTAGCAATCAGCCCCAGCATTTT.

This chain links TRBV19 with TRBJ1-1; no reliable D call. Trimming removed 1 base from V and 7 bases from J, with 10 bases in between. Germline CDR1 and CDR2: LNHDA and SQIVND (reference sequence). The CDR3 has 13 residues. The CDR3: CASSIGGGREAFF. CDR3 nucleotide sequence: TGTGCCAGTAGTATAGGTGGAGGCCGTGAAGCTTTCTTT.

V gene TRBV27 combines with J gene TRBJ1-2; TRBD1 is a possible D gene (6 bases). CDR1 and CDR2 (germline): MNHEY, SMNVEV (reference sequence). The CDR3 has 14 residues. V was shortened by 0 bases and J by 4 bases, with 9 bases between the two germline ends. CDR3 in DNA: TGTGCCAGCAGTTTATCGCCAGGGGCCTATGGCTACACCTTC. It specifies CASSLSPGAYGYTF.

The gene calls are TRBV11-2 and TRBJ2-3, with TRBD2 as a possible D gene (6 bases). V dropped 4 bases and J dropped 3 bases, with 14 bases sitting between them. The germline V gene has CDR1 SGHAT and CDR2 FQNNGV. The CDR3 extends over 15 amino acids. CDR3 in amino acids: CASSSRSRGTDTQYF. Here the CDR3 DNA reads TGTGCCAGCAGCTCCCGGTCGCGGGGAACAGATACGCAGTATTTT. Supplemented by reference TRBV11-2 and TRBJ2-3, the full variable domain reads EAGVAQSPRYKIIEKRQSVAFWCNPISGHATLYWYQQILGQGPKLLIQFQNNGVVDDSQLPKDRFSAERLKGVDSTLKIQPAKLEDSAVYLCASSSRSRGTDTQYFGPGTRLTVL.

This CDR3 reads CASIQGGVGEKLFF. The CDR3 DNA reads TGTGCCAGCATACAGGGTGGGGTGGGTGAAAAACTGTTTTTT. The rearrangement links TRBV28 to TRBJ1-4; TRBD1 is a possible D gene (6 bases). CDR3 length: 14 residues. The V gene lost 7 bases and the J gene lost 7 bases, with 16 bases spanning the gap. The germline V gene encodes CDR1 MDHEN and CDR2 SYDVKM.

In its sample, this clone was seen once. V usage is TRBV19 and J usage is TRBJ1-5, with TRBD1 as a possible D gene (5 bases). This CDR3 has 16 amino acids. Germline values: CDR1 LNHDA, CDR2 SQIVND (reference sequence). Deletions cut 3 bases from V and 2 bases from J, with 14 bases between. CDR3 region: CASSILRQIGNQPQHF. The CDR3, as DNA: TGTGCCAGTAGTATCCTACGACAGATAGGCAATCAGCCCCAGCATTTT.

The chain joins TRBV2 to TRBJ2-2; D is uncertain. Trimming stripped 7 bases from V and 2 bases from J, with 8 bases between. CDR3 length: 13 amino acids. Germline V CDR1 and CDR2: SNHLY, FYNNEI. In nucleotides, the CDR3 is TGTGCCAGCAATTTTCTAAACACCGGGGAGCTGTTTTTT. This gives the protein CASNFLNTGELFF.

The rearrangement links TRBV12-3 or TRBV12-4 to TRBJ1-1; D gene unclear. This CDR3 contains 13 residues. The V end lost 6 bases, the J end lost 4 bases, and 12 bases lay between the germline ends. The CDR3 DNA is TGTGCCAGCAGCCTTGAGGGCGGCACTGAAGCTTTCTTT. Protein sequence: CASSLEGGTEAFF.

The chain employs TRBV4-1 and TRBJ1-2, with 8 nucleotides matching TRBD1. V gave up 0 bases and J gave up 2 bases; unmatched junction bases: 11. The CDR3 extends over 18 amino acids. Germline V gives CDR1 MGHRA, CDR2 YSYEKL. CDR3 in DNA: TGCGCCAGCAGCCAAGATTGGGCAGGGGGCTTAAAAAACTATGGCTACACCTTC. Translated: CASSQDWAGGLKNYGYTF.

In this sample, this clone turned up once. The rearrangement joins TRBV7-6 to TRBJ1-5; the D is unclear. Germline V lookup: CDR1 SGHVS, CDR2 FNYEAQ. V was shortened by 4 bases and J by 7 bases, with 14 bases between the two germline ends. CDR3 length: 14 amino acids. The CDR3 DNA reads as TGTGCCAGCAGCTCGGGGAGCGCGGGACAGCCCCAGCATTTT. It specifies CASSSGSAGQPQHF.

V gene TRBV6-2 or TRBV6-3 combines with J gene TRBJ1-2; D ambiguous. Trimming removed 2 bases from V and 3 bases from J, with 19 bases in between. CDR1 is MNHEY and CDR2 is SVGEGT in the germline V gene. This CDR3 is 17 amino acids long. Here the CDR3 DNA reads TGTGCCAGCAGTTACCAGGAGGGTCTTCGGTGGGACTATGGCTACACCTTC. The encoded protein is CASSYQEGLRWDYGYTF.

This clone has more than one count but fewer than ten. The gene calls are TRBV2 and TRBJ2-7, with D perhaps matching TRBD1 (5 bases). The V end was cut by 0 bases, the J end by 13 bases, with 13 bases between. CDR1 is SNHLY and CDR2 is FYNNEI in the germline V gene. This CDR3 contains 12 residues. The CDR3 coding sequence is TGTGCCAGCAGTGAAGCGCTGGTGACAGCCTACTTC. Translated: CASSEALVTAYF.

This chain uses TRBV19 with TRBJ2-4; 7 bases agree with TRBD2. Germline V gene data show CDR1 as LNHDA and CDR2 as SQIVND (reference sequence). The CDR3 covers 14 residues. With 5 bases clipped from V and 8 bases from J, the junction kept 9 bases outside the gene matches. The CDR3: CASSVSGTYDIQYF. CDR3 DNA sequence: TGTGCCAGTAGTGTCAGCGGGACTTACGACATTCAGTACTTC.

This sequence joins TRBV28 and TRBJ1-4; a weak D match, TRBD1 (5 bases). The CDR3 totals 15 residues. V was pared by 1 base and J by 4 bases, with 10 bases between. The germline V gene has CDR1 MDHEN and CDR2 SYDVKM. In nucleotides, the CDR3 is TGTGCCAGCAGTTTATCCCAGACAGTTAATGAAAAACTGTTTTTT. Protein: CASSLSQTVNEKLFF.

V usage is TRBV7-9 and J usage is TRBJ1-1; D remains ambiguous. Germline V gives CDR1 SEHNR, CDR2 FQNEAQ (reference sequence). Trimming shortened V by 6 bases and J by 5 bases, and 13 bases separated the two germline ends. The CDR3 contains 13 residues. CDR3 region: CASRSREETEAFF. The CDR3 coding sequence is TGTGCCAGCAGGAGTCGGGAGGAGACTGAAGCTTTCTTT.

The V and J genes are TRBV5-1 and TRBJ2-7, with D possibly being TRBD1 (6 bases). CDR1 is SGHRS and CDR2 is YFSETQ in the germline V gene. This CDR3 is 13 amino acids long. V dropped 0 bases and J dropped 5 bases, with 9 bases sitting between them. The CDR3 region has the DNA TGCGCCAGCAGCTTGGTACAGGGAAACGAGCAGTACTTC. Its protein is CASSLVQGNEQYF. The variable domain in full, completed from reference TRBV5-1 and TRBJ2-7, reads KAGVTQTPRYLIKTRGQQVTLSCSPISGHRSVSWYQQTPGQGLQFLFEYFSETQRNKGNFPGRFSGRQFSNSRSEMNVSTLELGDSALYLCASSLVQGNEQYFGPGTRLTVT.

The rearrangement links TRBV18 to TRBJ1-1; no clear D. From germline, CDR1 is KGHSH and CDR2 LQKENI. The CDR3 runs to 15 residues. Trimming shortened V by 2 bases and J by 5 bases, and 15 bases separated the two germline ends. CDR3 sequence reads: CASSPFFGEWTEAFF. The CDR3 DNA is TGTGCCAGCTCACCATTTTTCGGGGAGTGGACTGAAGCTTTCTTT.

The genes are TRBV9 and TRBJ2-1; 9 positions match TRBD1. V lost 3 bases and J lost 10; bases outside the gene matches: 11. This CDR3 is built from 15 residues. The germline V gene encodes CDR1 SGDLS and CDR2 YYNGEE. DNA for the CDR3: TGTGCCAGCAGCGCCTGGACAGGGGCCTACAGCGAGCAGTTCTTC. Translating gives CASSAWTGAYSEQFF.

This chain joins TRBV13 and TRBJ2-2; 9 bases align to TRBD1. The V gene end was trimmed by 4 bases and the J gene end by 5 bases; junction bases not matched to a gene: 2. This CDR3 spans 14 amino acids. Germline CDR1 is PRHDT and CDR2 is FYEKMQ (reference sequence). This chain's CDR3 is CASSSGTGTGELFF. The CDR3 DNA reads as TGTGCCAGCAGCTCGGGGACAGGGACCGGGGAGCTGTTTTTT.

The chain is built from TRBV2 and TRBJ1-5; TRBD1 agrees at 8 bases. The CDR3 has 15 amino acids. Per the germline V gene, CDR1 is SNHLY and CDR2 is FYNNEI. Trimming at V came to 6 bases and at J to 1 base, leaving 5 bases not matched to a gene. In DNA, the CDR3 is TGTGCCAGCAGCGGACAGGGTCAGAGCAATCAGCCCCAGCATTTT. It is translated as CASSGQGQSNQPQHF.

The V and J genes are TRBV4-2 and TRBJ1-1; D may be TRBD1 (5 bases). CDR1 and CDR2 (germline): LGHNA, YNFKEQ. The length of the CDR3 is 14 residues. V lost 0 bases, J lost 4 bases, and 9 bases lay in between. The CDR3 sequence: CASSQDRVSTEAFF. The CDR3, as DNA: TGTGCCAGCAGCCAAGACAGGGTAAGCACTGAAGCTTTCTTT.